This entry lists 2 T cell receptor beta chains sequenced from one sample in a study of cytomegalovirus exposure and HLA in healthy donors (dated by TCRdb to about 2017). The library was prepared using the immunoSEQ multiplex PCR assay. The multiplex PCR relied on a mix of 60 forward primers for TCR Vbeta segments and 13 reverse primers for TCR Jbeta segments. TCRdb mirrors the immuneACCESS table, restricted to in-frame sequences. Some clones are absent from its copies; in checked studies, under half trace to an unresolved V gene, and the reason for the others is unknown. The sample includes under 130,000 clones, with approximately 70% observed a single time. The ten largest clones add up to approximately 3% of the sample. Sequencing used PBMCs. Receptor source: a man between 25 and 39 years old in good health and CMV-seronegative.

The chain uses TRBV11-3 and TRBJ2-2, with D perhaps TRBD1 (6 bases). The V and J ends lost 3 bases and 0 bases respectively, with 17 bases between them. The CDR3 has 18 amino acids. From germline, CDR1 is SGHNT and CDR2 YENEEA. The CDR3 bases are TGTGCCAGCAGCTTTCCCCCGGACAGCCCGACGAACACCGGGGAGCTGTTTTTT. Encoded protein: CASSFPPDSPTNTGELFF.

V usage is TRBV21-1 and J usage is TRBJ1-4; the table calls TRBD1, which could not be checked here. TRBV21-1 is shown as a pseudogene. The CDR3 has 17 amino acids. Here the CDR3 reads CASSLRDRGHSNEKLFF. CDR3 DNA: TGTGCCAGCAGCCTACGGGACAGGGGGCACAGTAATGAAAAACTGTTTTTT.